This T cell receptor (beta chain) was obtained from a study of untreated major depressive disorder. The repertoire was sequenced with immunoSEQ multiplex PCR; TCRdb's copy has only in-frame clones and lacks some. Here the sample spans about 20,000 clones, 87% being singletons. The CDR3 spans 17 residues. Per the germline V gene, CDR1 is PRHDT and CDR2 is FYEKMQ (reference sequence). With V trimmed by 5 bases and J by 5 bases, 15 bases remained unmatched. Material: CD4+ T cells from PBMCs. The chain is built from TRBV13 and TRBJ2-5, with 9 bases identical to TRBD1. This receptor was identified in a woman in her 30s in good health. CDR3 in amino acids: CASSLNGRQGDSETQYF. The CDR3 DNA follows: TGTGCCAGCAGCCTAAATGGGCGACAGGGGGATTCGGAGACCCAGTACTTC.